This T cell receptor (beta chain) was documented in a study of shared clonotypes between healthy human individuals (TCRdb year 2020). Study-wide context: A few men and two women, aged 18 to 49 years, made up the cohort. The study deeply sequenced blood TCR repertoires of 5 or 6 healthy adults to estimate repertoire size and the extent of clonotype sharing between individuals. Between about 0.94 and 8.9 billion PBMCs per donor were obtained by leukapheresis. To increase sequencing depth and limit assay-specific biases, different laboratories used diverse techniques to prepare libraries and sequence TCR repertoires. Per donor, three plates each were used for CD4 naive and CD4 memory, two for CD8 naive, and one for CD8 memory. What the work shows at the level of the full study, not this receptor alone: Higher generation probabilities were observed for clonotypes shared by all four sorted-subset donors than for non-shared clonotypes. The small number of donors limited the genetic and exposure-history diversity represented. Pairwise subsampling led to the expectation that sequencing depth would affect the degree of clonotype sharing among donors. Naive subsets generally had larger estimated clonotype richness than memory subsets did. When a handful of donors were compared, the shared fraction of clonotypes was 5% to 6.5% for naive CD4, around 3.5% for naive CD8, roughly 2.3% for memory CD4, and 0.35% to 0.5% for memory CD8. Incomplete sequencing was indicated by rarefaction of sorted-subset datasets, despite the large sequencing depth. Only blood was sampled, and tissue TCR repertoires likely differ from those in blood.

The donors were healthy, HIV-negative adults with no recently reported acute infections or vaccinations. Every donor was a Caucasian adult residing in Nashville, Tennessee, USA. CD4+ T cells were enriched by magnetic negative selection, after which naive cells were positively selected on CD45RA and the negative fraction was taken as the memory subset. After blood collection by leukapheresis, PBMCs were isolated using Ficoll-Histopaque density gradient centrifugation and then cryopreserved in the vapor phase of liquid nitrogen. Analytical flow cytometry was used to check the purity and quantity of every magnetically sorted T cell population. Genomic DNA was isolated from every sorted fraction and measured by UV absorbance on a Nanodrop 2000c. TCR CDR3 regions were amplified from genomic DNA by multiplex PCR using the deep immunoSEQ assay. For each cell subset, the extracted genomic DNA was distributed evenly across all wells of several immunoSEQ 96-well plates, and each plate served as one replicate. For sorted subsets, 150 to 250 ng of genomic DNA, equivalent to 25,000 to 35,000 T cell genomes, went into each replicate PCR. Purified libraries were measured with a Qubit 3.0 fluorometer, size-checked on a Bioanalyzer 2100, and measured again with the KAPA Library Quantification kit. Every immunoSEQ 96-well plate was sequenced on a dedicated single-read 150-cycle Illumina NextSeq 550 flow cell. The source study handled its data this way. Because only junctional sequences without quality scores were contained in the immunoSEQ output, filtering matching that applied to full-length reads could not be performed. Sequences were annotated with PyIR, a Python wrapper for IgBLAST v1.9, using IMGT germline references to assign V/J genes and CDR3. Reads were filtered out if the reads had weak V/J assignments (E-value above 1e-6), no CDR3, stop codons, out-of-frame junctions, or ambiguous translated residues. V3J clonotypes were defined as sequences sharing an identical inferred V gene, J gene, and CDR3 amino acid sequence. Percentage overlap between repertoires was computed as shared unique clonotypes divided by the size of the smaller repertoire. Three approaches were used to assess repertoire richness: RTK rarefaction, the Chao1 estimator, and Recon v2.1 estimates of unobserved clonotypes. Generation probabilities were computed with OLGA for all TCRbeta clonotypes obtained by the gDNA method from a handful of donors. TCRdb obtained this table from immuneACCESS and retained in-frame rearrangements with V and J assigned. These tables miss some clones; where compared with another copy, unresolved V genes account for less than half of the shortfall, and the remainder is unexplained. D and trimming come from the DNA, and the V and J calls and clone size come from that table. In this sample the table shows some 2,500,000 clones, around 93% of which occur a single time. The ten largest clones add up to about 0.36% of the sample.

About this clone: No cognate antigen has been identified for it. Base quality data are lacking; no much larger clone is found one base away.

The cysteine opens and the phenylalanine closes a CDR3 of 16 amino acids. Of the read, only the CDR3 DNA is kept; its 48 bases are in frame from base 1. Trimming accounts for 1 base at V and 2 bases at J, while the number of junction bases matched to no gene is 6. Reading the germline V gene gives CDR1 SGHRS and CDR2 YFSETQ. Sample: naive CD4+ T cells from PBMCs. In the paper's terms, the cell subset or site label means: CD45RA+ positively selected. The clonotype was recovered from a man aged 18-30 years in good health. Some clones in this sample may be carry-over from other donors' samples. In this chain, TRBV5-1 is recombined with TRBJ2-5; the junction holds 9 bases that match TRBD2. The sequenced DNA is TGCGCCAGCAGCTTGCAGGGACTAGCAGCTCAAGAGACCCAGTACTTC. This translates into CASSLQGLAAQETQYF.